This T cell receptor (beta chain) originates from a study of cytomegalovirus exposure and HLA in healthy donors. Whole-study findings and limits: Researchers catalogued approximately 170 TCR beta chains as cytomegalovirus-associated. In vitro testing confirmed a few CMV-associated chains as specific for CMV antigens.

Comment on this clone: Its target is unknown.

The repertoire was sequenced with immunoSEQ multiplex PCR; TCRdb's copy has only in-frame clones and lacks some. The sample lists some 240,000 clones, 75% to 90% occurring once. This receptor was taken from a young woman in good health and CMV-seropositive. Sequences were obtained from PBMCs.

CDR3 loop: CATSRGRPSGRQSDTQYF. CDR3 coding DNA: TGTGCCACCAGCAGAGGTCGGCCTAGCGGGAGGCAATCAGATACGCAGTATTTT. The rearrangement uses TRBV15 and TRBJ2-3; 11 nucleotides match TRBD2. This CDR3 contains 18 residues. The germline V gene has CDR1 LNHNV and CDR2 YYDKDF (reference sequence). V lost 1 base and J lost 4; bases outside the gene matches: 10.